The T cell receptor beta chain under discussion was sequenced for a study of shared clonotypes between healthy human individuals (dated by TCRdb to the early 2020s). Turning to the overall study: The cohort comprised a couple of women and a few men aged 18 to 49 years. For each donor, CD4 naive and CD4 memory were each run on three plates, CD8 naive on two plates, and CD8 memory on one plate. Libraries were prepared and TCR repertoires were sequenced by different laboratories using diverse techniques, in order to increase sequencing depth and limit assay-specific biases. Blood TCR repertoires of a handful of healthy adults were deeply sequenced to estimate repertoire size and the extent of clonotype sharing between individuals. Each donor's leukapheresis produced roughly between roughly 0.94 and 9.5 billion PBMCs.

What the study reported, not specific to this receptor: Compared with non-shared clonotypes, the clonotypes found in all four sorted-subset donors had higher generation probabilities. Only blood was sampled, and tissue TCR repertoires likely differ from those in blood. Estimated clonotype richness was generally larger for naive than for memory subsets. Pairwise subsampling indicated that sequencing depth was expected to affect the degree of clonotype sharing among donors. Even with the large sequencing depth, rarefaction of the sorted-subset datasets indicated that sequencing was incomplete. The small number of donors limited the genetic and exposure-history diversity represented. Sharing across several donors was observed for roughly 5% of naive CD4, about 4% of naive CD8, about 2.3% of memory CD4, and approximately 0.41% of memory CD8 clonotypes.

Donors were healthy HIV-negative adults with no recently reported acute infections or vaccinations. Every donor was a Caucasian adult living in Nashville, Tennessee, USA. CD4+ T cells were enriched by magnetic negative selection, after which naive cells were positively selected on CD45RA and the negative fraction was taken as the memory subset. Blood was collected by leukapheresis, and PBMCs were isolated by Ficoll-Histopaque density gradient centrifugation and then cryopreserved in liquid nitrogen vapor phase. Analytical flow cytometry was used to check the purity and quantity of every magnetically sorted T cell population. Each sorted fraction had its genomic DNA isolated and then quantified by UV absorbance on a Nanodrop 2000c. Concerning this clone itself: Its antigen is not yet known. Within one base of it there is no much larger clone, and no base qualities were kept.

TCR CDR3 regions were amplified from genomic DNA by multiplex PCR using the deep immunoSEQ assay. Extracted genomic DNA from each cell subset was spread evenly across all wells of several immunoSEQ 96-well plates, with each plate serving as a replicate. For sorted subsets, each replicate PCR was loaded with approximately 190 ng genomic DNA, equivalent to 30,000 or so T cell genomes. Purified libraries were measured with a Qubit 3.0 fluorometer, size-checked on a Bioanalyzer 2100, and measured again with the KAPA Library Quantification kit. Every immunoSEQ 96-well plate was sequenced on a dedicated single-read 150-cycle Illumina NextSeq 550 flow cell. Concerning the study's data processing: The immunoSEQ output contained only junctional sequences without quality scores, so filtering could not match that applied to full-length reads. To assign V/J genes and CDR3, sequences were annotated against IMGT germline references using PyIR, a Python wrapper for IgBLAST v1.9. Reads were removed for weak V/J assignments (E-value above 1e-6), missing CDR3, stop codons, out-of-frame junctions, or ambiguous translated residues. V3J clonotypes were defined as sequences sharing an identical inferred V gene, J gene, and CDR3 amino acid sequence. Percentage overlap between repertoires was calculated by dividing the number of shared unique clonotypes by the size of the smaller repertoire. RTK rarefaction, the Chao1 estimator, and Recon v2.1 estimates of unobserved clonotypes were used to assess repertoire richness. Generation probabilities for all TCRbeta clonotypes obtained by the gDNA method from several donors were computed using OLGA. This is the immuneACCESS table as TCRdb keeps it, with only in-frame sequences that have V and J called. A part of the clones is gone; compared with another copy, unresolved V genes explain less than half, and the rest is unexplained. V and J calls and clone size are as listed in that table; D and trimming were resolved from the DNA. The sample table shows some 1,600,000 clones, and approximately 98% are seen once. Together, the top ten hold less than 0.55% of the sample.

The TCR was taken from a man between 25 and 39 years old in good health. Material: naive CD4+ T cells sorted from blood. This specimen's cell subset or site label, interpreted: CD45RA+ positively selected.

The CDR3 region: CASNSGVQETQYF. The base sequence is TGTGCCAGTAATTCGGGCGTTCAAGAGACCCAGTACTTC. The chain is made from TRBV19 and TRBJ2-5; the D gene cannot be named for sure. The germline V gene (reference sequence) yields LNHDA for CDR1 and SQIVND for CDR2. The V and J ends are trimmed by 7 bases and 2 bases, leaving 11 bases between them. The CDR3 goes from the cysteine to the phenylalanine over 13 residues. The read is trimmed to its CDR3 DNA, 39 bases read in frame from base 1.